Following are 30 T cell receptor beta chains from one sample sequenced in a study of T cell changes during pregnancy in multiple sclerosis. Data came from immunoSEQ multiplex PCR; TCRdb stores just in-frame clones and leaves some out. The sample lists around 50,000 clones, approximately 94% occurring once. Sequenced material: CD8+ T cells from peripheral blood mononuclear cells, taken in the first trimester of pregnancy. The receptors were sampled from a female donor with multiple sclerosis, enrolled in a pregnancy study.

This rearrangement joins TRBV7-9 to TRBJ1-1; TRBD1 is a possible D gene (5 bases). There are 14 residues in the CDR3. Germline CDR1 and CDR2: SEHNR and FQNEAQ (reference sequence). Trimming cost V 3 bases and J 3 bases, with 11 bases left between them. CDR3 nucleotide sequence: TGTGCCAGCAGCTTGGGGGGTAGGGACACTGAAGCTTTCTTT. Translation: CASSLGGRDTEAFF.

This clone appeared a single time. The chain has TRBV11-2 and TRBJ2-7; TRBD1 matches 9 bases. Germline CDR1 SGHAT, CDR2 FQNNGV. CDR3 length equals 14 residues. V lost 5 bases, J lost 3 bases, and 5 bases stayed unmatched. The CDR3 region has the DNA TGTGCCAGCAGCCTGGGACAGGGAAACTACGAGCAGTACTTC. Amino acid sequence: CASSLGQGNYEQYF. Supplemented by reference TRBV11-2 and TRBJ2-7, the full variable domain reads EAGVAQSPRYKIIEKRQSVAFWCNPISGHATLYWYQQILGQGPKLLIQFQNNGVVDDSQLPKDRFSAERLKGVDSTLKIQPAKLEDSAVYLCASSLGQGNYEQYFGPGTRLTVT.

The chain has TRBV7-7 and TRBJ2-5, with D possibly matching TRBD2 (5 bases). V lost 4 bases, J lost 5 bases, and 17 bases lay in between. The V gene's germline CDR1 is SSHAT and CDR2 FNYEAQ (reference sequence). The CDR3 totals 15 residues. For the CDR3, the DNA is TGTGCCAGCAGCTCCTCGGCGGGTGGAAGGGAGACCCAGTACTTC. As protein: CASSSSAGGRETQYF.

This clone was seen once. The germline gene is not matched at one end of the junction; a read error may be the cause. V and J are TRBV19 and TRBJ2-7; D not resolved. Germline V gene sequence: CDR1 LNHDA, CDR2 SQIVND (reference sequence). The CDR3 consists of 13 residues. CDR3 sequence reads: CANSIRSSYEQYF. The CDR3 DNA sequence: TGTGCCAATAGTATTAGAAGCTCCTACGAGCAGTACTTC.

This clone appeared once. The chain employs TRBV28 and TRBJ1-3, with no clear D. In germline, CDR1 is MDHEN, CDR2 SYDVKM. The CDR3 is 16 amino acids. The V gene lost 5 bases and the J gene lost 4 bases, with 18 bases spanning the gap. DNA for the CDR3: TGTGCCAGCAGTGACTATGGGAGGTCGAGCGGAAACACCATATATTTT. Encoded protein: CASSDYGRSSGNTIYF.

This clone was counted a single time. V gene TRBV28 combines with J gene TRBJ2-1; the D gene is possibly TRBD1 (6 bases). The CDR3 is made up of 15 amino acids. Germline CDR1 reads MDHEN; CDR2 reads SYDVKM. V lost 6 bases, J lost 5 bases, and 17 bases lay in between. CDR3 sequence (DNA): TGTGCCAGCAGACCGTTCACAGGGAGTCACAATGAGCAGTTCTTC. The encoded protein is CASRPFTGSHNEQFF. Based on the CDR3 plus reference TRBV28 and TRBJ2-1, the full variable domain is DVKVTQSSRYLVKRTGEKVFLECVQDMDHENMFWYRQDPGLGLRLIYFSYDVKMKEKGDIPEGYSVSREKKERFSLILESASTNQTSMYLCASRPFTGSHNEQFFGPGTRLTVL.

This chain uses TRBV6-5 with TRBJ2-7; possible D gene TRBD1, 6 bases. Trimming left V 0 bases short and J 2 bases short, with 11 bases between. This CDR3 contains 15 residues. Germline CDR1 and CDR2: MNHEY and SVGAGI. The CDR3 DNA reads TGTGCCAGCAGTTACTCCGACAGGAGCACCTACGAGCAGTACTTC. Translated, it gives CASSYSDRSTYEQYF.

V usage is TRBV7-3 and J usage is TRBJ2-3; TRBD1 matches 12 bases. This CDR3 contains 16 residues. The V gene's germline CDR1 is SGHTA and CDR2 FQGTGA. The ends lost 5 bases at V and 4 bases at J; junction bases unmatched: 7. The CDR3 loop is CASSPGGTGGADTQYF. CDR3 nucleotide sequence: TGTGCCAGCAGCCCTGGGGGGACAGGGGGCGCAGATACGCAGTATTTT.

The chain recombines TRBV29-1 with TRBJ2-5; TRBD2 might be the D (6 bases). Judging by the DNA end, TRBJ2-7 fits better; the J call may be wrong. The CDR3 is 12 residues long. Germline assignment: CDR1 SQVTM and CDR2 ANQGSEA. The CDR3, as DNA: TGCAGCGTTGGGGAGGCGTCCTACGAGCAGTACTTC. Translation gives CSVGEASYEQYF.

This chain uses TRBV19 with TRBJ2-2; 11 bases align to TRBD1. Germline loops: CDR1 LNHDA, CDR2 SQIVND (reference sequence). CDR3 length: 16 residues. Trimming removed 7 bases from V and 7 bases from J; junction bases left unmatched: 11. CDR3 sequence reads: CASIDFGQGAIGELFF. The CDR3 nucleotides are TGTGCCAGTATCGACTTCGGACAGGGGGCTATCGGGGAGCTGTTTTTT.

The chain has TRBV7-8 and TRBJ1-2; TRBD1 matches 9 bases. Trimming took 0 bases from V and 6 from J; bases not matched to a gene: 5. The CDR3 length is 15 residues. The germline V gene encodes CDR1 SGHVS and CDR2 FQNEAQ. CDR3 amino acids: CASSLAPGDRDGYTF. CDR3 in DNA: TGTGCCAGCAGCTTAGCCCCCGGGGACAGGGATGGCTACACCTTC.

The CDR3 here is CSVSDSERTQYF. In nucleotides, the CDR3 is TGCAGCGTTTCCGACAGCGAACGGACCCAGTACTTC. This chain links TRBV29-1 with TRBJ2-5; D might be TRBD1 (5 bases). The CDR3 covers 12 residues. CDR1 and CDR2 from the germline V gene are SQVTM and ANQGSEA. With 5 bases removed from V and 7 bases from J, the gap between germline ends came to 14 bases.

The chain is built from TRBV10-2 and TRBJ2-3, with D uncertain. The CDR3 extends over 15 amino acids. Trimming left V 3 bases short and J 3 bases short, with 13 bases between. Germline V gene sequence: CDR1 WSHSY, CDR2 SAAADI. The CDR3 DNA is TGCGCCAGCAGTGAAGGTAGCCCACTAACAGATACGCAGTATTTT. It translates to CASSEGSPLTDTQYF.

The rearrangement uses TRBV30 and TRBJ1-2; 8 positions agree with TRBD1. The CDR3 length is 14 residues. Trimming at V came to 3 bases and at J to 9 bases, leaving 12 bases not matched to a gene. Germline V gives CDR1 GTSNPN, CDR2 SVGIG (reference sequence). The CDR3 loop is CAWRNSGAGGSYTF. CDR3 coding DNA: TGTGCCTGGAGAAATTCCGGCGCAGGGGGCAGCTACACCTTC.

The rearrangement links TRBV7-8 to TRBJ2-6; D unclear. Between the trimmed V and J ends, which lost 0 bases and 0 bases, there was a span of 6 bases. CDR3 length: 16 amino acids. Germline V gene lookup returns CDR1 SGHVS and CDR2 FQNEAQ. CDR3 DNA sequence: TGTGCCAGCAGCTTAGCTGAGAGCTCTGGGGCCAACGTCCTGACTTTC. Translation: CASSLAESSGANVLTF. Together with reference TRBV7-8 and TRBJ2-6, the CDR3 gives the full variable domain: GAGVSQSPRYKVAKRGQDVALRCDPISGHVSLFWYQQALGQGPEFLTYFQNEAQLDKSGLPSDRFFAERPEGSVSTLKIQRTQQEDSAVYLCASSLAESSGANVLTFGAGSRLTVL.

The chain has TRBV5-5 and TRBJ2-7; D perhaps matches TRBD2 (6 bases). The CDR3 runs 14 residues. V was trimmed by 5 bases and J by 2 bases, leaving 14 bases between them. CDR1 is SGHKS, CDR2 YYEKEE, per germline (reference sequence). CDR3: CASSSGLGAYEQYF. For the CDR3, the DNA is TGTGCCAGCAGTTCGGGACTGGGGGCCTACGAGCAGTACTTC. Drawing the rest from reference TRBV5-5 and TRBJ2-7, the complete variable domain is DAGVTQSPTHLIKTRGQQVTLRCSPISGHKSVSWYQQVLGQGPQFIFQYYEKEERGRGNFPDRFSARQFPNYSSELNVNALLLGDSALYLCASSSGLGAYEQYFGPGTRLTVT.

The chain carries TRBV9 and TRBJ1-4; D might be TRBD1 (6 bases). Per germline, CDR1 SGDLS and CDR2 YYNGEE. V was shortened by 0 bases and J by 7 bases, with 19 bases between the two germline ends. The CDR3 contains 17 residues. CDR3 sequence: CASSVVPETGRSEKLFF. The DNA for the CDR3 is TGTGCCAGCAGCGTAGTTCCGGAGACAGGACGAAGTGAAAAACTGTTTTTT.

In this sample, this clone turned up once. The DNA of the CDR3 is TGTGCCAGCAGCTTATCAGCGCTAGCGGGGGGGTTGGAAGAGACCCAGTACTTC. The encoded protein is CASSLSALAGGLEETQYF. The chain joins TRBV7-8 to TRBJ2-5, with 12 positions matching TRBD2. Germline assignment: CDR1 SGHVS and CDR2 FQNEAQ. The CDR3 has 18 amino acids. The junction had 10 bases not matched to a gene; V was cut back by 2 bases and J by 3 bases.

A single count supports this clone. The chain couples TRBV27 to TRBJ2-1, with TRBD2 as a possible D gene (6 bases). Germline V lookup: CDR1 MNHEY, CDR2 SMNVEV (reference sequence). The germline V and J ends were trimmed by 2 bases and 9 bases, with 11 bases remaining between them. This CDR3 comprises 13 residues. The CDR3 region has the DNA TGTGCCAGCAGTTTAGGACTACGAAGTGAGCAGTTCTTC. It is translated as CASSLGLRSEQFF.

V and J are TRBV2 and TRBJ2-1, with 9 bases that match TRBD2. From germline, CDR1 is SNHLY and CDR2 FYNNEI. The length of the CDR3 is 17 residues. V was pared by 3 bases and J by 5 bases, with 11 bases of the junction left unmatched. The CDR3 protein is CASSDPTPAGGDNEQFF. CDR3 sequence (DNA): TGTGCCAGCAGTGACCCCACCCCGGCGGGAGGGGACAATGAGCAGTTCTTC.

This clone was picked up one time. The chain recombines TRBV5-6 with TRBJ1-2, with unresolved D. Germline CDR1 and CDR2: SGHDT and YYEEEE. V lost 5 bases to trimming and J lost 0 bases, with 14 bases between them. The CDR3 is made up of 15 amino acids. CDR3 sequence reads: CASREELRSNYGYTF. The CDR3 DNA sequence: TGTGCCAGCAGAGAAGAGCTTAGATCTAACTATGGCTACACCTTC.

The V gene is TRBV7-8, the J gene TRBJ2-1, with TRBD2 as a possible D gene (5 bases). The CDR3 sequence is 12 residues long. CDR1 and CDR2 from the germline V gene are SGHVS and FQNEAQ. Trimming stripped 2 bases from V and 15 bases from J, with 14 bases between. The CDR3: CASSLFRDVGFF. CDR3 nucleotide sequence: TGTGCCAGCAGCTTATTCCGGGATGTCGGGTTCTTC.

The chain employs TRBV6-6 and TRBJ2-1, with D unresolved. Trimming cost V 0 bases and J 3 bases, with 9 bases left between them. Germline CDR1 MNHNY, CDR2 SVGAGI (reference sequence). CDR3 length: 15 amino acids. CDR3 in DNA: TGTGCCAGCAGTTACTCGTCGGGTGACTACAATGAGCAGTTCTTC. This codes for CASSYSSGDYNEQFF.

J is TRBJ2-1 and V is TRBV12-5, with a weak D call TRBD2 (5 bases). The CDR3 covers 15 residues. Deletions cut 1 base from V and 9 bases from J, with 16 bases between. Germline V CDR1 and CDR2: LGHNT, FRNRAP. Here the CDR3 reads CASGLGGLAQREQFF. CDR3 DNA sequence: TGTGCTAGTGGTTTGGGCGGGCTAGCCCAACGTGAGCAGTTCTTC.

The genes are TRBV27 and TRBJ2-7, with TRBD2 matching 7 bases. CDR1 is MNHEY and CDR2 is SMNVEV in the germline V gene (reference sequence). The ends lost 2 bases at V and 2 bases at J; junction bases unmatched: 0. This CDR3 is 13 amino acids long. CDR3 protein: CASSLRGAYEQYF. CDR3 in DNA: TGTGCCAGCAGTTTACGGGGGGCCTACGAGCAGTACTTC.

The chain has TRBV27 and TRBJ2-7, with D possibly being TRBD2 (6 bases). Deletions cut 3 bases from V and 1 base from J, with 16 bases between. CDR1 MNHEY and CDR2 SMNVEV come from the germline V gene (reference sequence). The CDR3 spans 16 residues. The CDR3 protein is CASSLSGTHVSYEQYF. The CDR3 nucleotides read TGTGCCAGCAGTTTGAGTGGGACTCACGTGTCCTACGAGCAGTACTTC.

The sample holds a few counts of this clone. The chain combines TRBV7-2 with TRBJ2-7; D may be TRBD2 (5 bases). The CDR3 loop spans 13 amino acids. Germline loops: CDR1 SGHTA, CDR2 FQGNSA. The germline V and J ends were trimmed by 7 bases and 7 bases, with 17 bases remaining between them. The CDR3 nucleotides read TGTGCCAGCACCCCCGGACTCCTGGGAGAGCAGTACTTC. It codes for CASTPGLLGEQYF.

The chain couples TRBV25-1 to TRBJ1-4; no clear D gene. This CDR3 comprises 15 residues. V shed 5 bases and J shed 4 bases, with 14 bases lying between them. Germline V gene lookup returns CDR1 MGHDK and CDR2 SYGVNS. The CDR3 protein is CASSLAVAYNEKLFF. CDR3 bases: TGTGCCAGCAGTTTGGCGGTGGCTTATAATGAAAAACTGTTTTTT.

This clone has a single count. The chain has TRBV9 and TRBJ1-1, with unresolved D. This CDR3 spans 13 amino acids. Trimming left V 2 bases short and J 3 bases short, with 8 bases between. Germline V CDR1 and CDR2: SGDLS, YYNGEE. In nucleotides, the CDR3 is TGTGCCAGCAGCGTCGGCGGTCACACTGAAGCTTTCTTT. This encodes CASSVGGHTEAFF.

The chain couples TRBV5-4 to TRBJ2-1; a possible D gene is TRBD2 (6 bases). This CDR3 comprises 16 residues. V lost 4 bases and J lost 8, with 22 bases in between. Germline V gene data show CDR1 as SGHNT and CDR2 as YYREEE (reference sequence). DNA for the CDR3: TGTGCCAGCAGCGCACTGGGGTCATCGGAGGGCGATGAGCAGTTCTTC. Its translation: CASSALGSSEGDEQFF.